This T cell receptor beta chain comes out of a study of T cells in women clearing cervical HPV infection. Study-wide background: Control women cleared a single incident HPV16 infection within 12 months. Blood came at first lesion visit for cases, post-clearance for controls.

In germline, CDR1 is SSHAT, CDR2 FNYEAQ (reference sequence). This CDR3 is built from 16 residues. TCRdb's copy holds only in-frame clones and misses some; the assay was immunoSEQ multiplex PCR. In total, the table holds 25,000 to 35,000 clones. Worth noting for this clone: At one boundary the junction diverges from the germline segment, which might be a read error. The read halts 3 residues ahead of the CDR3 end, with the missing end drawn from the germline J gene.

Each participant carried one incident cervical HPV16 infection only. MY09/MY11 PCR detected cervical HPV DNA; dot-blot assigned genotypes. This chain connects TRBV7-7 to TRBJ2-2; 8 bases align to TRBD2. Sequencing input: blood buffy coat. This receptor was identified in a woman between 18 and 69 years old with a cervical HPV16 infection that either progressed to CIN3+ or cleared (not recorded which). The sequenced part of the CDR3 DNA is TGTGCTAGCAGCTTAGGAGCGGGGGATAACACCGGGGAG. Protein sequence: CASSLGAGDNTGE. The CDR3 reads in full as CASSLGAGDNTGELFF.